These 18 T cell receptor beta chains came from one sample sequenced in a study of low-dose radiotherapy and immunotherapy resistance in tumors. The time point: after trial treatment. Stated treatment: LDRT plus nivolumab, ipilimumab, low-dose cyclophosphamide and aspirin (RACIN trial). A roughly 20-cycle PCR with a constant-region primer and V-primer adapter amplified TCRs. MiXCR, applied by TCRdb to the reads, yields one record per CDR3 protein. The sample carries roughly 50,000 distinct CDR3 sequences, approximately 35% recorded once. The sequencing here drew on PBMCs, taken after low-dose radiotherapy plus immunotherapy. The receptors stem from a male donor with rectosigmoid adenocarcinoma.

The chain joins TRBV12-3 or TRBV12-4 to TRBJ1-1; a possible D gene is TRBD1 (6 bases). The V gene lost 7 bases and the J gene lost 5 bases, with 14 bases spanning the gap. CDR3 length: 13 residues. For the CDR3, the DNA is TGTGCCAGCAACCAGGGGCCAGGGACTGAAGCTTTCTTT. Translating gives CASNQGPGTEAFF.

This clonotype was recorded at least ten times. The chain joins TRBV12-3 or TRBV12-4 to TRBJ2-2; TRBD2 matches 12 bases. V shed 5 bases and J 5 bases; nucleotides not matched to a gene: 6. This CDR3 contains 16 residues. The CDR3 DNA reads TGTGCCAGCAGTCCCCGCGGACTAGCGGGAACCGGGGAGCTGTTTTTT. Encoded protein: CASSPRGLAGTGELFF.

This clonotype was observed at least ten times. This sequence joins TRBV11-2 and TRBJ2-3, with TRBD2 matching over 10 bases. V lost 5 bases to trimming and J lost 3 bases; unmatched junction nucleotides: 5. Germline lookup yields CDR1 SGHAT and CDR2 FQNNGV. This CDR3 has 15 amino acids. CDR3 sequence: CASSTRSGRTDTQYF. The CDR3 DNA follows: TGTGCCAGCAGCACTCGTAGCGGGAGGACAGATACGCAGTATTTT.

This clonotype appeared many times. The chain carries TRBV7-2 and TRBJ2-5; D tentatively reads TRBD1 or TRBD2 (5 bases each). Per germline, CDR1 SGHTA and CDR2 FQGNSA. The CDR3 covers 16 residues. Trimming removed 1 base at V and 7 bases at J, with 19 bases between. The DNA of the CDR3 is TGTGCCAGCAGCTTAGTCGCGGGCCCCCGGGGCGGGACCCAGTACTTC. Its translation: CASSLVAGPRGGTQYF.

The chain has TRBV19 and TRBJ1-2, with D uncertain. This CDR3 is built from 13 residues. Germline assignment: CDR1 LNHDA and CDR2 SQIVND (reference sequence). V lost 2 bases, J lost 2 bases, and 6 bases lay in between. CDR3 in amino acids: CASSIMVNYGYTF. CDR3 DNA: TGTGCCAGTAGTATAATGGTAAACTATGGCTACACCTTC.

This clonotype was recorded many times. The chain links TRBV10-3 to TRBJ1-1, with a tentative D call TRBD1 (5 bases). This CDR3 has 15 amino acids. Per germline, CDR1 ENHRY and CDR2 SYGVKD. The V end lost 2 bases, the J end lost 3 bases, and 13 bases lay between the germline ends. The CDR3, as DNA: TGTGCCATCAGTGAGGAGGGGAGTGGGGACACTGAAGCTTTCTTT. Protein: CAISEEGSGDTEAFF.

This clonotype was counted at least ten times. The rearrangement joins TRBV7-6 to TRBJ2-7, with D unresolved. Germline V gene lookup returns CDR1 SGHVS and CDR2 FNYEAQ. Deletions cut 2 bases from V and 2 bases from J, with 4 bases between. The CDR3 length is 12 residues. The CDR3 nucleotides read TGTGCCAGCAGCTTACTGGCCTACGAGCAGTACTTC. Protein: CASSLLAYEQYF.

This clonotype was observed a handful of times. The chain couples TRBV20-1 to TRBJ2-1, with D maybe TRBD1 (5 bases). The V gene lost 0 bases and the J gene lost 6 bases, with 9 bases spanning the gap. The CDR3 loop spans 13 amino acids. The germline V gene encodes CDR1 DFQATT and CDR2 SNEGSKA (reference sequence). This CDR3 reads CSARDQGFNEQFF. Written as DNA, the CDR3 is TGCAGTGCTAGAGATCAGGGCTTCAATGAGCAGTTCTTC.

V and J are TRBV7-8 and TRBJ1-4, with D perhaps matching TRBD1 (5 bases). Germline assignment: CDR1 SGHVS and CDR2 FQNEAQ. The CDR3 covers 15 residues. V shed 2 bases and J shed 2 bases, with 9 bases lying between them. The CDR3 loop is CASSLREGTNEKLFF. The DNA for the CDR3 is TGTGCCAGCAGCTTACGGGAGGGGACTAATGAAAAACTGTTTTTT.

The CDR3: CSVWDLETQYF. The CDR3 DNA reads as TGCAGCGTTTGGGACCTGGAGACCCAGTACTTC. The gene calls are TRBV29-1 and TRBJ2-5; either TRBD1 or TRBD2 may supply D (5 bases each). Trimming took off 5 bases at V and 5 bases at J, with 9 bases between the two ends. Germline V gives CDR1 SQVTM, CDR2 ANQGSEA. The CDR3 extends over 11 amino acids.

The chain recombines TRBV28 with TRBJ1-5, with TRBD1 matching 9 bases. CDR3 length: 14 residues. The junction had 5 bases not matched to a gene; V was cut back by 6 bases and J by 5 bases. Looked up from germline, CDR1 is MDHEN and CDR2 is SYDVKM. This CDR3 is CASRPTGGHQPQHF. The CDR3 DNA follows: TGTGCCAGCAGGCCTACAGGGGGCCATCAGCCCCAGCATTTT.

Note on this clonotype: A read error likely explains this, since a far larger clone differs by one base. The chain's CDR3 is CASSVDEGRRQYF. CDR3 in DNA: TGTGCCAGCAGCGTAGATGAGGGGCGGCGGCAGTACTTC. The V and J genes are TRBV9 and TRBJ2-7; D might be TRBD1 or TRBD2, each matching 5 bases. The CDR3 is made up of 13 amino acids. Germline CDR1 is SGDLS and CDR2 is YYNGEE. The V gene lost 0 bases and the J gene lost 9 bases, with 13 bases spanning the gap.

This clonotype was observed at least ten times. V gene TRBV2 combines with J gene TRBJ1-6; a possible D gene is TRBD1 (5 bases). The length of the CDR3 is 11 residues. Trimming cost V 11 bases and J 6 bases, with 8 bases left between them. CDR1 is SNHLY and CDR2 is FYNNEI in the germline V gene. The CDR3 nucleotides read TGTGCCGGGGGGACTAATTCACCCCTCCACTTT. Translating it yields CAGGTNSPLHF.

This chain joins TRBV29-1 and TRBJ2-7, with 8 bases fitting TRBD1. Trimming removed 7 bases from V and 2 bases from J; junction bases left unmatched: 4. This CDR3 region has 12 residues. Germline CDR1 reads SQVTM; CDR2 reads ANQGSEA. CDR3 nucleotide sequence: TGCAGCGGAACGACAGGGGCCTACGAGCAGTACTTC. Translation gives CSGTTGAYEQYF.

The J gene is TRBJ1-2, the V gene TRBV12-3 or TRBV12-4; TRBD1 matches 8 bases. Trimming at V came to 6 bases and at J to 8 bases, leaving 11 bases not matched to a gene. There are 14 residues in the CDR3. The CDR3 nucleotides read TGTGCCAGCAGCCCAAGTGGACAGGGCTACGGCTACACCTTC. Translation gives CASSPSGQGYGYTF.

Comment on this clonotype: Mismatch with germline at one junction end may stem from a read error. CDR3 nucleotide sequence: TGTGCCAGCAGCTCCCTGGTACTAGCGGGGTCCTACAATGAGCAGTTCTTC. As protein: CASSSLVLAGSYNEQFF. V usage is TRBV5-3 and J usage is TRBJ2-1; 10 positions agree with TRBD2. TRBV5-3 is placed among ORFs of uncertain function. The CDR3 length is 17 residues.

The rearrangement links TRBV2 to TRBJ2-7; a weak D match, TRBD1 (6 bases). The CDR3 is made up of 13 amino acids. From germline, CDR1 is SNHLY and CDR2 FYNNEI. The V end lost 3 bases, the J end lost 6 bases, and 12 bases lay between the germline ends. The CDR3 reads CASSDRRQAEQYF. CDR3 sequence (DNA): TGTGCCAGCAGTGACAGGAGACAGGCCGAGCAGTACTTC.

Many counts were recorded for this clonotype. V and J are TRBV2 and TRBJ2-5; 8 bases line up with TRBD2. The V and J ends lost 5 bases and 5 bases, in that order; junction bases with no gene match: 10. This CDR3 is built from 15 residues. Looked up from germline, CDR1 is SNHLY and CDR2 is FYNNEI. The CDR3: CASSSTGTRVETQYF. CDR3 in DNA: TGTGCCAGCAGTTCTACCGGGACTAGAGTGGAGACCCAGTACTTC.